In this sample, the clone carrying this T cell receptor (beta chain) turned up a few times. The entry originates in a study of T-cell reconstitution after alpha-beta-depleted transplantation in children. Trimming left V 6 bases short and J 4 bases short, with 7 bases between. This CDR3 spans 12 amino acids. It was with unique molecular identifiers that the TCRbeta library was prepared. TCRdb re-called the PCR reads with MiXCR, one entry per CDR3 protein. The sample shows approximately 510,000 distinct CDR3 sequences, around 17% of them seen only once. This clonotype was sampled from a human donor who donated a stem cell graft to a child with acute lymphoblastic leukemia. The chain couples TRBV12-3 or TRBV12-4 to TRBJ1-5; no reliable D call. Sequences were derived from PBMCs from the stem cell graft donor, sampled from the stem cell graft. The CDR3 sequence is CASSPQNQPQHF. DNA for the CDR3: TGTGCCAGCAGCCCACAAAATCAGCCCCAGCATTTT.